The clone carrying this T cell receptor (beta chain) was recorded once. Its cognate antigen is unknown. The junction shows a germline mismatch at one end, possibly a read error. This CDR3 region has 16 residues. Germline V CDR1 and CDR2: SGHAT, FQNNGV. No cell sorting was done before RNA was extracted from the tissue. This entry is derived from a study of tumor and adjacent non-tumor tissue in lung cancer. Study at large: Histology: under 15 adenocarcinoma, a couple of squamous cell carcinoma, 1 small cell lung cancer. Samples averaged around 4.2 million productive TCRbeta reads each. Overall study results and limits: Tumor repertoires had a smaller top 100 clone share than normal lung.

The library came from three nested PCR rounds adapted from ARM-PCR protocols. TCRdb called the multiplex PCR reads again in MiXCR, with one record for every CDR3 protein. This table holds 220,000 or so distinct CDR3 sequences, roughly 70% found once. V gene TRBV11-2 combines with J gene TRBJ2-1; 9 bases match TRBD1. The sample was lung tumor tissue. The TCR was taken from a man aged 55-75 years with non-small cell lung cancer. The CDR3 sequence: CASCVGDRVDHNEQFF. The CDR3 DNA reads as TGTGCCAGCTGCGTAGGGGACAGGGTTGATCACAATGAGCAATTCTTC. The variable domain in full, completed from reference TRBV11-2 and TRBJ2-1, reads EAGVAQSPRYKIIEKRQSVAFWCNPISGHATLYWYQQILGQGPKLLIQFQNNGVVDDSQLPKDRFSAERLKGVDSTLKIQPAKLEDSAVYLCASCVGDRVDHNEQFFGPGTRLTVL.